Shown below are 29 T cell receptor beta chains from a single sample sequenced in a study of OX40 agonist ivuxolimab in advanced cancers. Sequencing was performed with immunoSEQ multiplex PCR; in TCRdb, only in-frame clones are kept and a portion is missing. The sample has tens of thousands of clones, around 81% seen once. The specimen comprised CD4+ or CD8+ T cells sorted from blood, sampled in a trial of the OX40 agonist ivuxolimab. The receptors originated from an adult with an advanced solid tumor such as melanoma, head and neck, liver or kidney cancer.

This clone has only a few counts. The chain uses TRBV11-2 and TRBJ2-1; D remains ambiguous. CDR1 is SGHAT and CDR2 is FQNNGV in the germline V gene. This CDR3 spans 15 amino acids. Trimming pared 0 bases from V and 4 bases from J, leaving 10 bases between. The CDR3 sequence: CASSLERSLYNEQFF. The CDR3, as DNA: TGTGCCAGCAGCTTAGAACGGTCGCTTTACAATGAGCAGTTCTTC.

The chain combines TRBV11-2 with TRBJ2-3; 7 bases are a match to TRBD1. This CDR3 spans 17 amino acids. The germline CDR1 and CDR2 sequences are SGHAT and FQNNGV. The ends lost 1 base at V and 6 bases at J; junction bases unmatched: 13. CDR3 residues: CASSLGVGQPITDTQYF. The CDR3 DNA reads TGTGCCAGCAGCTTAGGTGTGGGACAGCCTATAACGGATACGCAGTATTTT.

The CDR3 region has the DNA TGTGCCAGCTCGCCTTCAGACAGACACACCGGGGAGCTGTTTTTT. Protein sequence: CASSPSDRHTGELFF. The rearrangement joins TRBV18 to TRBJ2-2; D is perhaps TRBD1 (5 bases). Trimming left V 6 bases short and J 3 bases short, with 14 bases between. Per the germline V gene, CDR1 is KGHSH and CDR2 is LQKENI. The length of the CDR3 is 15 residues.

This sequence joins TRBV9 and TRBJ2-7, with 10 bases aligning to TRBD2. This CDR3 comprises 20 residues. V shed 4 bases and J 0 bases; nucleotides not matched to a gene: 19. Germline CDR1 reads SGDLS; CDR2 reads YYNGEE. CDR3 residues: CASSPHRLAGRDDSSYEQYF. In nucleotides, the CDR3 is TGTGCCAGCAGCCCTCATAGACTAGCGGGCCGCGATGACAGCTCCTACGAGCAGTACTTC.

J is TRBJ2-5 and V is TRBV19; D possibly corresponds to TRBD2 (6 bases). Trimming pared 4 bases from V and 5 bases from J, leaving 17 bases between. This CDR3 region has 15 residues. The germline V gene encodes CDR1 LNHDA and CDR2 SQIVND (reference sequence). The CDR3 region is CASSTGRGDWETQYF. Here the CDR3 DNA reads TGTGCCAGTAGTACGGGACGCGGGGACTGGGAGACCCAGTACTTC.

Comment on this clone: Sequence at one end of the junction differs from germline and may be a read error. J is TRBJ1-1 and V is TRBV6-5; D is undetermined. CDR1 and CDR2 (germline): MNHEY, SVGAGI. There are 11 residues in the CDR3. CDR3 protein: CASSYVVELIF. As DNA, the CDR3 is TGTGCCAGCAGTTACGTAGTAGAGCTAATCTTT.

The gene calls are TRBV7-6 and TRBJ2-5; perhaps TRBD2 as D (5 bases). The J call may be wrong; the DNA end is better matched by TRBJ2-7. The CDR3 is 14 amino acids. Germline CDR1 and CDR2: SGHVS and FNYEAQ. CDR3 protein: CASSLGAGPYEQYF. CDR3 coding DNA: TGTGCCAGCAGCTTAGGGGCGGGCCCCTACGAGCAGTACTTC.

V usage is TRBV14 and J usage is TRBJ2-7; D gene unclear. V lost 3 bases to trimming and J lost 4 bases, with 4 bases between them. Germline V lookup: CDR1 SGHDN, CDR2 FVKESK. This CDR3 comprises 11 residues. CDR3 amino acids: CASSHGYEQYF. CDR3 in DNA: TGTGCCAGCAGCCATGGATACGAGCAGTACTTC.

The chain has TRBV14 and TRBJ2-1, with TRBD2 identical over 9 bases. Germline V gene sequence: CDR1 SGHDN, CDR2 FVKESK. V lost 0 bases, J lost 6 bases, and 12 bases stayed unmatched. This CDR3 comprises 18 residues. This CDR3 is CASSQDWPSGTLGNEQFF. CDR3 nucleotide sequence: TGTGCCAGCAGCCAAGATTGGCCTAGCGGGACTCTAGGCAATGAGCAGTTCTTC.

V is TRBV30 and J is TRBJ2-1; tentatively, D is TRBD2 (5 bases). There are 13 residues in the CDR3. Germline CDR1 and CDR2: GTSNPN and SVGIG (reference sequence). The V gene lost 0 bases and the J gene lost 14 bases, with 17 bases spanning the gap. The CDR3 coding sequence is TGTGCCTGGAGTGTAATGTCCGGGGTAGTGGAGTTCTTC. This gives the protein CAWSVMSGVVEFF.

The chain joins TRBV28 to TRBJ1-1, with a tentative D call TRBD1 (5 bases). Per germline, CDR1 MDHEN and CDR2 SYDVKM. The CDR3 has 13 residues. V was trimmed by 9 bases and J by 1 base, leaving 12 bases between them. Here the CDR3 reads CASSGHTNTEAFF. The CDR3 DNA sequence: TGTGCCAGTTCCGGACATACGAACACTGAAGCTTTCTTT. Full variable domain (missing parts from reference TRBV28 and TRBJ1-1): DVKVTQSSRYLVKRTGEKVFLECVQDMDHENMFWYRQDPGLGLRLIYFSYDVKMKEKGDIPEGYSVSREKKERFSLILESASTNQTSMYLCASSGHTNTEAFFGQGTRLTVV.

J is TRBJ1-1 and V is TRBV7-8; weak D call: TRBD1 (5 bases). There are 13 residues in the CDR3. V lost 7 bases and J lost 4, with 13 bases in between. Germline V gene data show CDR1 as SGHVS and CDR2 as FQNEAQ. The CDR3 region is CASTPTESTEAFF. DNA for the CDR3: TGTGCCAGCACCCCGACAGAAAGCACTGAAGCTTTCTTT. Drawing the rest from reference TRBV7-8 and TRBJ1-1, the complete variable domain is GAGVSQSPRYKVAKRGQDVALRCDPISGHVSLFWYQQALGQGPEFLTYFQNEAQLDKSGLPSDRFFAERPEGSVSTLKIQRTQQEDSAVYLCASTPTESTEAFFGQGTRLTVV.

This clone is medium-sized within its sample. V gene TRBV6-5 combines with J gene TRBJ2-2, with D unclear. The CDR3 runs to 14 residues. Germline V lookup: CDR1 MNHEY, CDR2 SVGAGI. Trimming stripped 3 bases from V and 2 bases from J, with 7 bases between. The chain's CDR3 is CASSYGFNTGELFF. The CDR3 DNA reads TGTGCCAGCAGTTATGGCTTCAACACCGGGGAGCTGTTTTTT.

The CDR3 DNA is TGTGCCAGCAGCCACAGACAGGGGTTGGAGACCCAGTACTTC. Its protein product is CASSHRQGLETQYF. The chain combines TRBV7-9 with TRBJ2-5; 8 bases fit TRBD1. The CDR3 loop spans 14 amino acids. Per germline, CDR1 SEHNR and CDR2 FQNEAQ (reference sequence). V gave up 5 bases and J gave up 5 bases; unmatched junction bases: 7. Combining the CDR3 with reference TRBV7-9 and TRBJ2-5 gives the whole variable domain DTGVSQNPRHKITKRGQNVTFRCDPISEHNRLYWYRQTLGQGPEFLTYFQNEAQLEKSRLLSDRFSAERPKGSFSTLEIQRTEQGDSAMYLCASSHRQGLETQYFGPGTRLLVL.

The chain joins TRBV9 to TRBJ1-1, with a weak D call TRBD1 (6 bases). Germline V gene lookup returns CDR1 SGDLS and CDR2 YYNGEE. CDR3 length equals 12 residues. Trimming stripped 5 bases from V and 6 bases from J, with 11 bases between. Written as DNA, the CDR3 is TGTGCCAGCAGGCTGACAGGACCTGAAGCTTTCTTT. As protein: CASRLTGPEAFF.

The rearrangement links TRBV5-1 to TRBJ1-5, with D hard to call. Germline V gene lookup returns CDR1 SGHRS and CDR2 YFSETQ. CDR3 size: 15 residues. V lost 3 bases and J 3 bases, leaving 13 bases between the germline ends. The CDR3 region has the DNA TGCGCCAGCAGCTACGGAACCGTTCCCAATCAGCCCCAGCATTTT. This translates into CASSYGTVPNQPQHF. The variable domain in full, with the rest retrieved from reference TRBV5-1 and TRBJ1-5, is KAGVTQTPRYLIKTRGQQVTLSCSPISGHRSVSWYQQTPGQGLQFLFEYFSETQRNKGNFPGRFSGRQFSNSRSEMNVSTLELGDSALYLCASSYGTVPNQPQHFGDGTRLSIL.

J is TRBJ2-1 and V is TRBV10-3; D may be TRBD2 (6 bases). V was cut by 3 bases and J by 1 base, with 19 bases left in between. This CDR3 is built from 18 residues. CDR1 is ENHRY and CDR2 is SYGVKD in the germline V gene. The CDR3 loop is CAISEIRHGSDSYNEQFF. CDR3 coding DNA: TGTGCCATCAGTGAAATTCGCCACGGGAGCGATTCCTACAATGAGCAGTTCTTC.

DNA for the CDR3: TGTGCCAGCAGTTTGCGGGGACTAGCGGGGTACAATGAGCAGTTCTTC. This sequence encodes CASSLRGLAGYNEQFF. This sequence joins TRBV27 and TRBJ2-1; 13 positions match TRBD2. V was pared by 3 bases and J by 4 bases, with 3 bases of the junction left unmatched. The V gene's germline CDR1 is MNHEY and CDR2 SMNVEV (reference sequence). The CDR3 has 16 amino acids.

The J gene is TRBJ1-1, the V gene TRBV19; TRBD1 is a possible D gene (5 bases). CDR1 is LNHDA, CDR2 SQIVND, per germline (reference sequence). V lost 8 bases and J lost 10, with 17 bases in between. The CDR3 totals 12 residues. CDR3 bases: TGTGCCAGTGGGGCCATTCGTGGGGGAGCTTTCTTT. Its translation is CASGAIRGGAFF.

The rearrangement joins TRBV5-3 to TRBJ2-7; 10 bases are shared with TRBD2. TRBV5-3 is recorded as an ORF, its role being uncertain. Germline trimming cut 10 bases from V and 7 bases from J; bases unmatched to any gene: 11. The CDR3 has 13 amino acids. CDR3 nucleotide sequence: TGTGCCGCGATAGCGGGAGGCCCCCTGGAGCAGTACTTC. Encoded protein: CAAIAGGPLEQYF.

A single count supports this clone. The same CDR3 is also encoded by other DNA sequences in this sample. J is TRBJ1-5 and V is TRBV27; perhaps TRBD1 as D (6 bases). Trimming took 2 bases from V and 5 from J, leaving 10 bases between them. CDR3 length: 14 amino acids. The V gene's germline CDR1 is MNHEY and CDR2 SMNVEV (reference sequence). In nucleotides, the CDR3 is TGTGCCAGCAGTTTAATGGGACATGATCAGCCCCAGCATTTT. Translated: CASSLMGHDQPQHF.

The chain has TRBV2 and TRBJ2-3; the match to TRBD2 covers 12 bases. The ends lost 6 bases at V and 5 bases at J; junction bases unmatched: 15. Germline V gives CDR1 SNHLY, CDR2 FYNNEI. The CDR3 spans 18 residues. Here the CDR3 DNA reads TGTGCCAGCAGCGAGACTAGCGGGGGCACCTTAACCGGAGATACGCAGTATTTT. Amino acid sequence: CASSETSGGTLTGDTQYF.

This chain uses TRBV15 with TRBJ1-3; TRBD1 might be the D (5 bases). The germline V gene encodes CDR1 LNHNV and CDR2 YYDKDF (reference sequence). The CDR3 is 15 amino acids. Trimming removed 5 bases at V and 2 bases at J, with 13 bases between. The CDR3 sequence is CATSWGRGAGNTIYF. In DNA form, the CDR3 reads TGTGCCACCAGCTGGGGAAGGGGAGCTGGAAACACCATATATTTT.

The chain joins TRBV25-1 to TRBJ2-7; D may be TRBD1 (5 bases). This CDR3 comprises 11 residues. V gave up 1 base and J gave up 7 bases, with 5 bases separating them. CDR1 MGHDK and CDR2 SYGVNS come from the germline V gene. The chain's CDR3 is CASSESGEQYV. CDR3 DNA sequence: TGTGCCAGCAGTGAATCAGGGGAGCAGTACGTC.

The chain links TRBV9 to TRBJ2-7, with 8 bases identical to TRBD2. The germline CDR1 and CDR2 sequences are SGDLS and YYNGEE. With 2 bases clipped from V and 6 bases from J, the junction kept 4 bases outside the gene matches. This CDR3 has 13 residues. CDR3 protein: CASSVVAGSEQYF. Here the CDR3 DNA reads TGTGCCAGCAGCGTCGTAGCGGGGAGCGAGCAGTACTTC.

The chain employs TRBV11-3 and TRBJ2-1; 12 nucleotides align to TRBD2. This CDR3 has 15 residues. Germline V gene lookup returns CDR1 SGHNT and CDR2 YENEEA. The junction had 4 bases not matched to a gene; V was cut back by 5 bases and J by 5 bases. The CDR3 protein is CASSLRTSGNNEQFF. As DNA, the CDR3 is TGTGCCAGCAGCCTCCGGACTAGCGGGAACAATGAGCAGTTCTTC.

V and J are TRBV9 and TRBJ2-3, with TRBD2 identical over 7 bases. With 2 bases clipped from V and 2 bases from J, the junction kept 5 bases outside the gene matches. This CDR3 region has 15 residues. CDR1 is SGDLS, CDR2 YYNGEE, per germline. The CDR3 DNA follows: TGTGCCAGCAGCGTCCTAGCGGCCCCCACAGATACGCAGTATTTT. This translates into CASSVLAAPTDTQYF.

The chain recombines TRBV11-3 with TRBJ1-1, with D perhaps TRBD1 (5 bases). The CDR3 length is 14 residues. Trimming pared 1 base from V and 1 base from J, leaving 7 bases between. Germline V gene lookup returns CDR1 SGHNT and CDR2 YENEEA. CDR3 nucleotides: TGTGCCAGCAGCTTAGGACAGCCGAACACTGAAGCTTTCTTT. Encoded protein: CASSLGQPNTEAFF. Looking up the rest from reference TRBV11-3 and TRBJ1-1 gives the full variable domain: EAGVVQSPRYKIIEKKQPVAFWCNPISGHNTLYWYLQNLGQGPELLIRYENEEAVDDSQLPKDRFSAERLKGVDSTLKIQPAELGDSAVYLCASSLGQPNTEAFFGQGTRLTVV.

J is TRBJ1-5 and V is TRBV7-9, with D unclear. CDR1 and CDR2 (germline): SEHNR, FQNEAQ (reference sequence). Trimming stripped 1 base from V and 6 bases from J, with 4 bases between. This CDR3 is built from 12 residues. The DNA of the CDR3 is TGTGCCAGCAGCTTAGGTACTCAGCCCCAGCATTTT. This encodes CASSLGTQPQHF.